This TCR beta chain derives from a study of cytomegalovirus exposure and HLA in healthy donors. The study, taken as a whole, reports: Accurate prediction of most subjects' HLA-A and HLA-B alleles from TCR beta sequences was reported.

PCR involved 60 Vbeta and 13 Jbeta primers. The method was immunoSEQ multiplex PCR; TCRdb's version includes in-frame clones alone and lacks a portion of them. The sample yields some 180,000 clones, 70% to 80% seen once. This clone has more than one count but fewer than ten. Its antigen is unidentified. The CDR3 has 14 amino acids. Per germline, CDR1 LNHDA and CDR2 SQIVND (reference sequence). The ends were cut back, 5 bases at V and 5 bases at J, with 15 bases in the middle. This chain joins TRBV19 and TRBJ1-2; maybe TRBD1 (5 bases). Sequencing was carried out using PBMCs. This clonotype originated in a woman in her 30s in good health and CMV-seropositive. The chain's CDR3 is CASSGSGTAYGYTF. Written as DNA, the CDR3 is TGTGCCAGTAGTGGAAGCGGGACGGCTTATGGCTACACCTTC.